Here is one T cell receptor beta chain with its context. The target antigen is unknown. The germline V gene encodes CDR1 SGHAT and CDR2 FQNNGV. V lost 4 bases to trimming and J lost 8 bases, with 9 bases between them. This CDR3 is built from 12 residues. Only in-frame clones appear in the TCRdb table, and some are missing; sequencing was by immunoSEQ multiplex PCR. The profile shows about 34,000 clones, roughly three quarters of them singletons. The sample comes from a study of cytotoxic CD8 clonotypes in ibrutinib-treated CLL. Study overall: The subjects consisted of approximately ten relapsed/refractory and 15 treatment-naive individuals, with approximately 18 IGHV unmutated. The study, taken as a whole, reports: Samples from sustained-remission and progressing patients were taken at different times.

The sequenced sample was PBMCs, obtained before ibrutinib treatment. This chain links TRBV11-2 with TRBJ2-1; D is unclear. The receptor comes from a human donor with chronic lymphocytic leukemia. The CDR3 is CASSYSGHEQFF. CDR3 nucleotide sequence: TGTGCCAGCAGCTACTCGGGCCATGAGCAGTTCTTC.